This entry describes one TCR beta chain. Treatment here: preoperative locoregional IRX-2 cytokine immunotherapy. This phase Ib study tested locoregional IRX-2 cytokine immunotherapy given before surgery. The germline V gene encodes CDR1 SNHLY and CDR2 FYNNEI. This CDR3 is 12 amino acids long. With 8 bases removed from V and 1 base from J, the gap between germline ends came to 8 bases. The record originates from a study of preoperative IRX-2 immunotherapy in early breast cancer. The method was immunoSEQ multiplex PCR; TCRdb's version includes in-frame clones alone and lacks a portion of them. The sample contains roughly 45,000 clones, roughly 95% of which appear only once.

Sequenced here: tumor tissue, sampled after IRX-2 immunotherapy. The gene calls are TRBV2 and TRBJ1-2; D gene ambiguous. The receptor's source is a human donor with breast cancer. The CDR3 bases are TGTGCCAGCGGCTCCAATAACTATGGCTACACCTTC. This sequence encodes CASGSNNYGYTF. Variable domain in full (rest from reference TRBV2 and TRBJ1-2): EPEVTQTPSHQVTQMGQEVILRCVPISNHLYFYWYRQILGQKVEFLVSFYNNEISEKSEIFDDQFSVERPDGSNFTLKIRSTKLEDSAMYFCASGSNNYGYTFGSGTRLTVV.